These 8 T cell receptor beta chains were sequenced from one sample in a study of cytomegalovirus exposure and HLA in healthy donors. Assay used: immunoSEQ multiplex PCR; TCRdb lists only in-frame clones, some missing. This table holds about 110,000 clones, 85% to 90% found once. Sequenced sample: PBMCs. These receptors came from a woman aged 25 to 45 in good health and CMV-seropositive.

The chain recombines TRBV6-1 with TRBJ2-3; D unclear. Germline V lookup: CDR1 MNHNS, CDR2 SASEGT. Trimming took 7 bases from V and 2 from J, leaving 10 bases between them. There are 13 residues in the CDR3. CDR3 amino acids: CASTKLLTDTQYF. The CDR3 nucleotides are TGTGCCAGCACTAAACTTCTCACAGATACGCAGTATTTT.

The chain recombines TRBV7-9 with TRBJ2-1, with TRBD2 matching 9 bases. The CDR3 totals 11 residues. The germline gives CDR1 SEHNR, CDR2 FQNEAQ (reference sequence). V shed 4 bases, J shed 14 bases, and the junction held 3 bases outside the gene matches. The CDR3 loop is CASSSSGAEFF. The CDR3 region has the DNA TGTGCCAGCAGCTCTAGCGGGGCGGAGTTCTTC. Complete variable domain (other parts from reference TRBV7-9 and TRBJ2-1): DTGVSQNPRHKITKRGQNVTFRCDPISEHNRLYWYRQTLGQGPEFLTYFQNEAQLEKSRLLSDRFSAERPKGSFSTLEIQRTEQGDSAMYLCASSSSGAEFFGPGTRLTVL.

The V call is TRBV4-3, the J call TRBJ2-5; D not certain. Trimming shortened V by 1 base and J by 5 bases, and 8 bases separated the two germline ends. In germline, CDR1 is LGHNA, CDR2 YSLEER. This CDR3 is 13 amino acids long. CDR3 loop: CASSQGPGETQYF. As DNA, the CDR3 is TGCGCCAGCAGCCAAGGGCCCGGGGAGACCCAGTACTTC.

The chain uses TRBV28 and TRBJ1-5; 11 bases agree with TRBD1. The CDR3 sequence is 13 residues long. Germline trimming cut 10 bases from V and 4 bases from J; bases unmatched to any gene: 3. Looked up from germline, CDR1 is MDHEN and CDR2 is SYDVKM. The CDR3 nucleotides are TGTGCCACGGGGACAGGGGGAAATCAGCCCCAGCATTTT. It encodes CATGTGGNQPQHF. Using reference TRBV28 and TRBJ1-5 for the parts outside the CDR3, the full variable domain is DVKVTQSSRYLVKRTGEKVFLECVQDMDHENMFWYRQDPGLGLRLIYFSYDVKMKEKGDIPEGYSVSREKKERFSLILESASTNQTSMYLCATGTGGNQPQHFGDGTRLSIL.

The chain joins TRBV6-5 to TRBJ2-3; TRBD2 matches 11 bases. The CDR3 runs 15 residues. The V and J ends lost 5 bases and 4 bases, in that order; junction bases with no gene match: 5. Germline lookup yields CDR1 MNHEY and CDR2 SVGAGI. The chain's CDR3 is CASSGSGRAPDTQYF. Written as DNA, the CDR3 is TGTGCCAGCAGTGGTAGCGGGAGGGCACCAGATACGCAGTATTTT.

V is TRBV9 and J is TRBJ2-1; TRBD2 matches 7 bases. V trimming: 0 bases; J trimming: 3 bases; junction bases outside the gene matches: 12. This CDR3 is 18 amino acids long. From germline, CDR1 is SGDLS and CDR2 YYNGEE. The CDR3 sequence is CASSVGPISGSYYNEQFF. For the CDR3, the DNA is TGTGCCAGCAGCGTAGGCCCCATTAGCGGGTCCTACTACAATGAGCAGTTCTTC. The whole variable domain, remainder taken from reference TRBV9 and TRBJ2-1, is DSGVTQTPKHLITATGQRVTLRCSPRSGDLSVYWYQQSLDQGLQFLIQYYNGEERAKGNILERFSAQQFPDLHSELNLSSLELGDSALYFCASSVGPISGSYYNEQFFGPGTRLTVL.

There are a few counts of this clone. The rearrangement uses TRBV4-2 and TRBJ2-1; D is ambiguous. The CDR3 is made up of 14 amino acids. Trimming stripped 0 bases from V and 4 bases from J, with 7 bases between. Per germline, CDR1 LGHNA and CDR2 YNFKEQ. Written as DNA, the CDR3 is TGTGCCAGCAGCCAAGATGCGGCTTACAATGAGCAGTTCTTC. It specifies CASSQDAAYNEQFF.

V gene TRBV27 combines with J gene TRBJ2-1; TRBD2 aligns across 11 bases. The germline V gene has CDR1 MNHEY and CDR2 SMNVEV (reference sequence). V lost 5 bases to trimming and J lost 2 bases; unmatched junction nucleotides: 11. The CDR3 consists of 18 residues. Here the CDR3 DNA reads TGTGCCAGCAGTCCCTACTCCCAGACTAGCGGGACCTACAATGAGCAGTTCTTC. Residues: CASSPYSQTSGTYNEQFF.